These 20 T cell receptor beta chains originate from one sample sequenced in a study of blood T cell repertoires in COVID-19. Sequencing was performed with immunoSEQ multiplex PCR; in TCRdb, only in-frame clones are kept and a portion is missing. In the table there are under 150,000 clones, 70% to 80% of which are singletons. Sequencing was performed on peripheral blood. All receptors derive from a woman of 80 years or more with acute or convalescent COVID-19.

This chain uses TRBV12-3 or TRBV12-4 with TRBJ1-5; D is uncertain. The CDR3 extends over 13 amino acids. V lost 2 bases and J 7 bases, leaving 9 bases between the germline ends. The CDR3 is CASSLNRYQPQHF. The CDR3 DNA follows: TGTGCCAGCAGTTTAAACAGATACCAGCCCCAGCATTTT.

Written as DNA, the CDR3 is TGTGCCAGCTCACCCCCTGGGGGGAATGAGCAGTTCTTC. As protein: CASSPPGGNEQFF. V gene TRBV18 combines with J gene TRBJ2-1; maybe TRBD2 (6 bases). Trimming left V 3 bases short and J 7 bases short, with 10 bases between. Germline assignment: CDR1 KGHSH and CDR2 LQKENI. The CDR3 spans 13 residues.

The chain joins TRBV5-4 to TRBJ2-5; D is possibly TRBD1 (5 bases). CDR1 SGHNT and CDR2 YYREEE come from the germline V gene (reference sequence). CDR3 size: 15 residues. Trimming took 4 bases from V and 0 from J, leaving 13 bases between them. The CDR3 spells CASSTSSGYQETQYF. The CDR3 DNA reads TGTGCCAGCAGCACCTCTTCAGGGTACCAAGAGACCCAGTACTTC.

This clone occurred a few times. This sequence joins TRBV24-1 and TRBJ2-5; perhaps TRBD1 as D (6 bases). CDR1 is KGHDR, CDR2 SFDVKD, per germline. This CDR3 is built from 14 residues. V was cut by 4 bases and J by 1 base, with 9 bases left in between. This chain's CDR3 is CATSESTGQETQYF. For the CDR3, the DNA is TGTGCCACCAGTGAATCGACAGGCCAAGAGACCCAGTACTTC.

The V call is TRBV9, the J call TRBJ1-1; the D gene is possibly TRBD1 (5 bases). The CDR3 is 15 amino acids. The V gene's germline CDR1 is SGDLS and CDR2 YYNGEE. Trimming stripped 0 bases from V and 1 base from J, with 10 bases between. The DNA for the CDR3 is TGTGCCAGCAGCGTAGCACCGACAGCGAACACTGAAGCTTTCTTT. Translation gives CASSVAPTANTEAFF. Supplemented by reference TRBV9 and TRBJ1-1, the full variable domain reads DSGVTQTPKHLITATGQRVTLRCSPRSGDLSVYWYQQSLDQGLQFLIQYYNGEERAKGNILERFSAQQFPDLHSELNLSSLELGDSALYFCASSVAPTANTEAFFGQGTRLTVV.

The chain links TRBV4-2 to TRBJ1-3; 10 bases agree with TRBD1. Germline CDR1 is LGHNA and CDR2 is YNFKEQ. The CDR3 spans 15 residues. Germline trimming cut 3 bases from V and 3 bases from J; bases unmatched to any gene: 2. Here the CDR3 reads CASSQTGGFGNTIYF. The DNA of the CDR3 is TGTGCCAGCAGCCAGACAGGGGGCTTTGGAAACACCATATATTTT.

This clone was recorded a few times. The gene calls are TRBV2 and TRBJ1-6, with TRBD1 identical over 7 bases. After removal of 6 bases from V and 10 bases from J, the junction contained 6 bases not matched to a gene. The CDR3 loop spans 13 amino acids. Germline loops: CDR1 SNHLY, CDR2 FYNNEI. The CDR3 DNA sequence: TGTGCCAGCAGAGGGCAGGGGGGCTCACCCCTCCACTTT. Its protein is CASRGQGGSPLHF.

This rearrangement joins TRBV6-4 to TRBJ2-7; D uncertain. This CDR3 region has 14 residues. Germline CDR1 and CDR2: MRHNA and SNTAGT. Trimming stripped 2 bases from V and 1 base from J, with 9 bases between. The CDR3 nucleotides are TGTGCCAGCAGTGACCCCAGACAATCCTACGAGCAGTACTTC. Translation gives CASSDPRQSYEQYF.

V is TRBV9 and J is TRBJ2-7; 11 positions match TRBD1. The CDR3 runs to 14 residues. V shed 3 bases, J shed 5 bases, and the junction held 4 bases outside the gene matches. Per germline, CDR1 SGDLS and CDR2 YYNGEE. CDR3 sequence (DNA): TGTGCCAGCAGCGCGGGACAGGGGGTCGACGAGCAGTACTTC. Translation gives CASSAGQGVDEQYF.

This clone has just a few counts. CDR3 loop: CASSPLLAEASIQYF. DNA for the CDR3: TGTGCCAGCAGTCCCCTCTTGGCGGAAGCTAGCATTCAGTACTTC. The rearrangement joins TRBV28 to TRBJ2-4; no definite D call. The CDR3 runs 15 residues. Trimming shortened V by 5 bases and J by 9 bases, and 20 bases separated the two germline ends. In germline, CDR1 is MDHEN, CDR2 SYDVKM.

The V gene is TRBV5-4, the J gene TRBJ2-5; 9 nucleotides match TRBD2. The CDR3 is 14 amino acids. CDR1 SGHNT and CDR2 YYREEE come from the germline V gene (reference sequence). The junction had 6 bases not matched to a gene; V was cut back by 5 bases and J by 4 bases. This chain's CDR3 is CASRRGLAVETQYF. As DNA, the CDR3 is TGTGCCAGCAGACGGGGACTAGCAGTAGAGACCCAGTACTTC. Complete variable domain (other parts from reference TRBV5-4 and TRBJ2-5): ETGVTQSPTHLIKTRGQQVTLRCSSQSGHNTVSWYQQALGQGPQFIFQYYREEENGRGNFPPRFSGLQFPNYSSELNVNALELDDSALYLCASRRGLAVETQYFGPGTRLLVL.

This chain connects TRBV5-1 to TRBJ2-3; D may be TRBD2 (6 bases). This CDR3 region has 15 residues. Per germline, CDR1 SGHRS and CDR2 YFSETQ. V lost 4 bases to trimming and J lost 2 bases, with 14 bases between them. The CDR3 protein is CASSPLADPTDTQYF. In DNA, the CDR3 is TGCGCCAGCAGCCCATTAGCGGACCCCACAGATACGCAGTATTTT.

This clone was counted between two and nine times. This rearrangement joins TRBV2 to TRBJ1-5, with a possible D match to TRBD1 (6 bases). Trimming shortened V by 2 bases and J by 7 bases, and 12 bases separated the two germline ends. The germline V gene encodes CDR1 SNHLY and CDR2 FYNNEI. There are 14 residues in the CDR3. DNA of the CDR3: TGTGCCAGCAGTGAAAGCAGGGGCGGACAGCCCCAGCATTTT. Protein: CASSESRGGQPQHF.

The genes are TRBV4-1 and TRBJ1-6; D gene ambiguous. Trimming pared 4 bases from V and 7 bases from J, leaving 17 bases between. In germline, CDR1 is MGHRA, CDR2 YSYEKL. The CDR3 is 16 residues long. CDR3 sequence reads: CASSPSRVLPNSPLHF. The CDR3 DNA reads as TGCGCCAGCAGCCCCTCGCGGGTCCTCCCAAATTCACCCCTCCACTTT.

The chain is built from TRBV21-1 and TRBJ2-1; TRBD2, the D gene given by the table, was not confirmed from the DNA. TRBV21-1 has pseudogene status. The CDR3 runs 18 residues. The chain's CDR3 is CASSKGWGLAGTYNEQFF. DNA for the CDR3: TGTGCCAGCAGCAAAGGTTGGGGACTAGCGGGCACCTACAATGAGCAGTTCTTC.

The chain combines TRBV12-3 or TRBV12-4 with TRBJ1-4, with D perhaps matching TRBD1 (6 bases). The V gene lost 8 bases and the J gene lost 8 bases, with 15 bases spanning the gap. This CDR3 contains 13 residues. The CDR3 loop reads CASARTDFEKLFF. CDR3 DNA: TGTGCCAGCGCACGGACAGATTTCGAAAAACTGTTTTTT.

The V gene is TRBV5-8, the J gene TRBJ1-6, with TRBD1 matching over 9 bases. Germline assignment: CDR1 SGHTS and CDR2 YDEGEE. CDR3 length: 14 residues. V was pared by 5 bases and J by 8 bases, with 5 bases of the junction left unmatched. The DNA of the CDR3 is TGTGCCAGCAGAGAAACAGGGGGCGATTCACCCCTCCACTTT. Translation: CASRETGGDSPLHF.

This clone was recorded a few times. CDR3 sequence (DNA): TGCGCCAGCAGCCAAGATGCGATCCCTGGGACCCAGTACTTC. Protein sequence: CASSQDAIPGTQYF. The rearrangement uses TRBV4-3 and TRBJ2-5; the D is unclear. Per germline, CDR1 LGHNA and CDR2 YSLEER. The CDR3 is made up of 14 amino acids. Trimming shortened V by 0 bases and J by 7 bases, and 12 bases separated the two germline ends.

The chain couples TRBV7-2 to TRBJ2-7, with 9 bases identical to TRBD2. The germline V gene has CDR1 SGHTA and CDR2 FQGNSA. J lost 5 bases, V lost 1 base, and 9 bases had no gene match. This CDR3 comprises 16 residues. The CDR3 sequence: CASSLDSSGVTNEQYF. CDR3 in DNA: TGTGCCAGCAGCTTAGATTCTAGCGGGGTCACAAACGAGCAGTACTTC.

The chain links TRBV2 to TRBJ2-3; TRBD2 agrees at 9 bases. V lost 7 bases to trimming and J lost 4 bases; unmatched junction nucleotides: 9. The CDR3 extends over 15 amino acids. Germline CDR1 and CDR2: SNHLY and FYNNEI. In nucleotides, the CDR3 is TGTGCCAGCAATTGGGGGGCTAGCGGGGCAGATACGCAGTATTTT. As protein: CASNWGASGADTQYF.